This is a list of T cell receptor beta chains from one sample in a study of graft-versus-host responses after intestinal transplantation. TCRdb keeps only in-frame clones here, not all; method: immunoSEQ multiplex PCR. The data show some 46,000 clones, over 85% seen once. The sequencing used PBMCs, collected approximately 360 days after intestinal transplant. All receptors derive from a human patient who received an intestinal transplant, so some T cells may come from the graft donor. Each CDR3 is given with its conserved first and last residue. The D gene is left open where the match is weak. Not every row has a clone size; where given, it reads once, few, many or a size class.

CDR3 protein,CDR3 DNA,D gene,J gene,V gene,clone size
CASSFRGGYNEQFF,TGTGCCAGCAGCTTCCGGGGGGGCTACAATGAGCAGTTCTTC,TRBD2,TRBJ2-1,TRBV7-3,.
CASSLVGQGGLRFF,TGCGCCAGCAGCTTAGTAGGGCAGGGAGGGCTGCGGTTCTTC,TRBD2,TRBJ2-1,TRBV5-1,.
CASSVRGGSETQYF,TGTGCCAGCAGTGTACGGGGGGGCTCAGAGACCCAGTACTTC,TRBD2,TRBJ2-5,TRBV25-1,.
CASSEKTGAGELFF,TGTGCCAGTAGTGAAAAAACAGGGGCCGGGGAGCTGTTTTTT,TRBD1,TRBJ2-2,TRBV19,.
CAISGAAGGFQETQYF,TGTGCCATCAGCGGTGCGGCGGGGGGGTTCCAAGAGACCCAGTACTTC,TRBD2,TRBJ2-5,TRBV10-3,.
CASSYLQSGRQETQYF,TGTGCCAGCAGTTACCTCCAAAGCGGGCGCCAAGAGACCCAGTACTTC,.,TRBJ2-5,TRBV6-6,.
CASSHGKGGLFF,TGTGCCAGCAGCCACGGGAAGGGTGGGCTGTTTTTT,.,TRBJ2-2,TRBV6-5,.
CASSLTGTDTQYF,TGTGCCAGCAGCTTAACGGGCACAGATACGCAGTATTTT,.,TRBJ2-3,TRBV7-3,.
CSVRSDAEQYF,TGCAGTGTTCGATCGGATGCCGAGCAGTACTTC,.,TRBJ2-7,TRBV20-1,.
CASSPGLKVEAFF,TGTGCCAGCAGCCCCGGTCTGAAGGTTGAGGCTTTCTTT,.,TRBJ1-1,TRBV14,.
CASSQDARGGYTF,TGTGCCAGCAGCCAAGATGCCCGGGGCGGCTACACCTTC,.,TRBJ1-2,TRBV4-2,.
CASSLAGGDYGYTF,TGCGCCAGCAGCTTGGCAGGCGGGGACTATGGCTACACCTTC,.,TRBJ1-2,TRBV5-1,.
CATRQAVYEQYF,TGTGCCACCCGACAGGCGGTCTACGAGCAGTACTTC,.,TRBJ2-7,TRBV28,.
CASSSADRAGEQYF,TGTGCCAGCAGTTCGGCGGACAGGGCCGGCGAGCAGTACTTC,TRBD1,TRBJ2-7,TRBV6-1,.
CASSYHRGRETQYF,TGTGCCAGCAGTTACCACAGGGGGCGAGAGACCCAGTACTTC,TRBD1,TRBJ2-5,TRBV5-4,once
CATSRDLGQGYEQYF,TGTGCCACCAGCAGAGATCTTGGACAGGGATACGAGCAGTACTTC,TRBD1,TRBJ2-7,TRBV15,.
CAISGGGELFF,TGTGCCATCTCGGGGGGCGGGGAGCTGTTTTTT,TRBD2,TRBJ2-2,TRBV10-3,.
CASSLTGTSGSPLHF,TGTGCCAGCAGCTTGACAGGGACGTCAGGCTCACCCCTCCACTTT,TRBD1,TRBJ1-6,TRBV7-2,few
CASSDSPGSDEQYF,TGTGCCAGCAGTGACTCGCCAGGTTCGGACGAGCAGTACTTC,.,TRBJ2-7,TRBV6-4,.
CASSVGINQPQHF,TGTGCCAGCAGCGTAGGGATAAATCAGCCCCAGCATTTT,.,TRBJ1-5,TRBV9,once
CASSLGTGSEQFF,TGTGCCAGCTCTCTCGGGACAGGGTCTGAGCAGTTCTTC,TRBD1,TRBJ2-1,TRBV18,.
CASSWGRSSYNSPLHF,TGTGCCAGCAGCTGGGGACGCTCCTCCTATAATTCACCCCTCCACTTT,.,TRBJ1-6,TRBV7-2,.
CASSRLSEDQPQHF,TGTGCCAGCAGTAGGCTTTCCGAGGATCAGCCCCAGCATTTT,.,TRBJ1-5,TRBV7-9,.
CSVGQDYEQYF,TGCAGCGTCGGACAGGATTACGAGCAGTACTTC,TRBD1,TRBJ2-7,TRBV29-1,.
CASSEPGTSLEETQYF,TGTGCCAGCAGTGAACCAGGGACTAGCTTAGAAGAGACCCAGTACTTC,TRBD2,TRBJ2-5,TRBV6-1,.
CASSPKGAGVTQYF,TGTGCCAGCAGCCCCAAAGGTGCGGGGGTGACCCAGTACTTC,TRBD2,TRBJ2-5,TRBV7-9,once
CASSPPTPGRRDSPLHF,TGTGCCAGCAGCCCCCCAACGCCTGGGAGAAGGGATTCACCCCTCCACTTT,.,TRBJ1-6,TRBV13,.
CASSGTGSTEAFF,TGTGCCAGCAGTGGGACAGGGAGCACTGAAGCTTTCTTT,TRBD1,TRBJ1-1,TRBV6-1,.
CASTYDPDTQPQHF,TGCGCCAGCACCTACGACCCAGATACTCAGCCCCAGCATTTT,.,TRBJ1-5,TRBV5-1,.
CASNDREQFF,TGTGCCAGCAACGATCGAGAGCAGTTCTTC,.,TRBJ2-1,TRBV6-1,.
CASSVDSGVEQETQYF,TGTGCCAGCAGCGTAGATAGCGGGGTTGAACAAGAGACCCAGTACTTC,TRBD2,TRBJ2-5,TRBV9,.
CASSQGLAGIYEQYF,TGTGCCAGCAGCCAGGGACTAGCGGGAATCTACGAGCAGTACTTC,TRBD2,TRBJ2-7,TRBV6-5,.
CASSPSGTPNYGYTF,TGTGCCAGCAGCCCTTCCGGGACACCGAACTATGGCTACACCTTC,.,TRBJ1-2,TRBV7-6,.
CASYDREGEKLFF,TGTGCCAGCTACGACAGGGAGGGTGAAAAACTGTTTTTT,TRBD1,TRBJ1-4,TRBV6-5,.
CASSLSFLGSNEKLFF,TGTGCCAGCAGTTTATCGTTTCTCGGGTCTAATGAAAAACTGTTTTTT,.,TRBJ1-4,TRBV28,once